Shown below are 12 T cell receptor beta chains from a single sample sequenced in a study of blood T cells in healthy people across ages. The authors ran a second PCR of roughly 6 to 11 cycles using a sample-barcoded 5' primer and a J-beta primer mix. TCRdb passed the 5' RACE reads through MiXCR, listing each CDR3 protein once. Among 1.5 million to 2 million distinct CDR3 sequences listed, approximately 28% were seen once. The sequenced sample consisted of blood. These receptors were collected from a woman aged 25 to 39 in good health.

This clonotype has a count of ten or more. The V call is TRBV12-5, the J call TRBJ2-5; possibly TRBD2 for D (6 bases). Germline lookup yields CDR1 LGHNT and CDR2 FRNRAP. The CDR3 loop spans 15 amino acids. Trimming cost V 7 bases and J 5 bases, with 20 bases left between them. This CDR3 reads CASVLSGGAMETQYF. The CDR3 DNA sequence: TGTGCTAGTGTCCTGAGCGGCGGGGCGATGGAGACCCAGTACTTC. Complete variable domain (other parts from reference TRBV12-5 and TRBJ2-5): DARVTQTPRHKVTEMGQEVTMRCQPILGHNTVFWYRQTMMQGLELLAYFRNRAPLDDSGMPKDRFSAEMPDATLATLKIQPSEPRDSAVYFCASVLSGGAMETQYFGPGTRLLVL.

The CDR3 coding sequence is TGTGCCAGCAGCGTTTTGGTAGGACGCACCTACAATGAGCAGTTCTTC. Protein product: CASSVLVGRTYNEQFF. This chain connects TRBV6-1 to TRBJ2-1; no definite D call. Trimming removed 6 bases from V and 2 bases from J, with 17 bases in between. This CDR3 comprises 16 residues. The V gene's germline CDR1 is MNHNS and CDR2 SASEGT.

The chain combines TRBV7-2 with TRBJ1-1; D unclear. CDR3 length: 14 residues. Trimming left V 6 bases short and J 1 base short, with 12 bases between. Germline V gene sequence: CDR1 SGHTA, CDR2 FQGNSA. Here the CDR3 reads CASSSTLQNTEAFF. For the CDR3, the DNA is TGTGCCAGCAGTTCGACGTTGCAGAACACTGAAGCTTTCTTT.

Concerning this clonotype itself: Here the CDR3 omits its conserved ending phenylalanine or tryptophan, so a read error is the likely source. The V and J genes are TRBV6-2 or TRBV6-3 and TRBJ1-1; D uncertain. CDR1 and CDR2 (germline): MNHEY, SVGEGT. V was pared by 6 bases and J by 1 base, with 15 bases between. The CDR3 runs to 15 residues. DNA of the CDR3: TGTGCCAGCAGCCGCCCGTCCCAAGCGAACACTGAAGCTTTCTGT. Amino acid sequence: CASSRPSQANTEAFC.

This clonotype has more than one count but fewer than ten. The chain couples TRBV20-1 to TRBJ2-1, with 9 bases identical to TRBD2. V lost 4 bases, J lost 9 bases, and 10 bases stayed unmatched. CDR1 DFQATT and CDR2 SNEGSKA come from the germline V gene (reference sequence). The CDR3 is 14 residues long. Here the CDR3 reads CSATAAGGPTEQFF. DNA for the CDR3: TGCAGTGCTACTGCTGCGGGAGGGCCTACTGAGCAGTTCTTC.

This chain connects TRBV7-3 to TRBJ2-3; no definite D call. From germline, CDR1 is SGHTA and CDR2 FQGTGA. This CDR3 is built from 12 residues. Trimming shortened V by 9 bases and J by 4 bases, and 11 bases separated the two germline ends. In nucleotides, the CDR3 is TGTGCCAGTGGCCTTCGGGCAGATACGCAGTATTTT. Translated, it gives CASGLRADTQYF.

The CDR3 DNA reads TGCAGTGCTAGAGATCCAGGGACCTTCTATGGCTACACCTTC. It codes for CSARDPGTFYGYTF. The chain links TRBV20-1 to TRBJ1-2, with D perhaps TRBD1 (5 bases). Germline CDR1 and CDR2: DFQATT and SNEGSKA (reference sequence). This CDR3 comprises 14 residues. V lost 0 bases, J lost 4 bases, and 12 bases lay in between.

Points on this clonotype: The germline gene is not matched at one end of the junction; a read error may be the cause. This chain connects TRBV3-1 to TRBJ1-6; TRBD1 is a possible D gene (5 bases). The CDR3 is made up of 14 amino acids. In germline, CDR1 is LGHDT, CDR2 YNNKEL (reference sequence). DNA for the CDR3: TGTGCCAGCAGACAAGGGACGGTAAATTCACCCCTCCACTTT. It is translated as CASRQGTVNSPLHF. The whole variable domain, filled in from reference TRBV3-1 and TRBJ1-6, reads DTAVSQTPKYLVTQMGNDKSIKCEQNLGHDTMYWYKQDSKKFLKIMFSYNNKELIINETVPNRFSPKSPDKAHLNLHINSLELGDSAVYFCASRQGTVNSPLHFGNGTRLTVT.

The chain carries TRBV9 and TRBJ1-1; D ambiguous. CDR1 is SGDLS, CDR2 YYNGEE, per germline. The V and J ends lost 2 bases and 3 bases respectively, with 11 bases between them. The CDR3 loop spans 14 amino acids. CDR3 in DNA: TGTGCCAGCAGCGTCAGGTGGCGCGACACTGAAGCTTTCTTT. Amino acid sequence: CASSVRWRDTEAFF.

The sample holds a few counts of this clonotype. The V gene is TRBV5-5, the J gene TRBJ1-2; 8 nucleotides line up with TRBD1. Germline CDR1 reads SGHKS; CDR2 reads YYEKEE (reference sequence). Germline trimming cut 4 bases from V and 7 bases from J; bases unmatched to any gene: 9. The CDR3 contains 14 residues. In nucleotides, the CDR3 is TGTGCCAGCAGCCGATGGACAGGGTTCGGTGGCTACACCTTC. Amino acid sequence: CASSRWTGFGGYTF. Full variable domain (remainder filled in from reference TRBV5-5 and TRBJ1-2): DAGVTQSPTHLIKTRGQQVTLRCSPISGHKSVSWYQQVLGQGPQFIFQYYEKEERGRGNFPDRFSARQFPNYSSELNVNALLLGDSALYLCASSRWTGFGGYTFGSGTRLTVV.

V gene TRBV18 combines with J gene TRBJ1-1; TRBD1 matches 7 bases. From germline, CDR1 is KGHSH and CDR2 LQKENI. The CDR3 spans 14 residues. With V trimmed by 1 base and J by 3 bases, 2 bases remained unmatched. The CDR3, as DNA: TGTGCCAGCTCACCACTTGGACAGGACACTGAAGCTTTCTTT. This encodes CASSPLGQDTEAFF.

This chain connects TRBV25-1 to TRBJ1-2; 7 nucleotides agree with TRBD1. Losses at the gene ends were 4 bases for V and 8 bases for J; bases not matched to a gene: 4. This CDR3 region has 12 residues. From germline, CDR1 is MGHDK and CDR2 SYGVNS. CDR3 loop: CASSVTGHGYTF. The CDR3, as DNA: TGTGCCAGCAGTGTGACAGGGCACGGCTACACCTTC.